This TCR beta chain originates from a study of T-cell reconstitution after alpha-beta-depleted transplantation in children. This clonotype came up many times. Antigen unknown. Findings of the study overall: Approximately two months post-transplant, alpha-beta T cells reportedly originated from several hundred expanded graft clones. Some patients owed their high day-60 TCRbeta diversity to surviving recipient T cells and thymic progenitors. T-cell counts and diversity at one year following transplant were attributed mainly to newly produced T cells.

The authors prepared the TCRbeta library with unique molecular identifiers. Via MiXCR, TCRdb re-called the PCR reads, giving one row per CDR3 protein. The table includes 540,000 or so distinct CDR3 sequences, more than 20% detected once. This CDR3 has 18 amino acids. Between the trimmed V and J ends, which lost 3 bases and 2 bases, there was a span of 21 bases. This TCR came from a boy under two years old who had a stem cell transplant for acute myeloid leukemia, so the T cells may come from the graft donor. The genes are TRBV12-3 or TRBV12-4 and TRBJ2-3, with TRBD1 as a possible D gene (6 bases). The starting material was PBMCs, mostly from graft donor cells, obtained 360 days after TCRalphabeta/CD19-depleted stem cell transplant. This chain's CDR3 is CASSFVGAQSPTTDTQYF. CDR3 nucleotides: TGTGCCAGCAGTTTCGTGGGGGCCCAAAGTCCCACCACAGATACGCAGTATTTT.